Following are 2 T cell receptor beta chains from one sample sequenced in a study of T cells after yellow fever vaccination. TCRdb fed the 5' RACE reads into MiXCR, producing one record per CDR3 protein. There are about 430,000 distinct CDR3 sequences in the sample; roughly 20% occur only once, and 15% to 20% lies in the top ten. Sequencing was performed on PBMCs, taken before the yellow fever booster vaccination. Receptor source: a man between 18 and 35 years old who received the YFV17D yellow fever vaccine.

A few counts support this clonotype. The chain recombines TRBV4-2 with TRBJ2-7, with 13 nucleotides matching TRBD2. Trimming at V came to 3 bases and at J to 2 bases, leaving 7 bases not matched to a gene. CDR1 is LGHNA, CDR2 YNFKEQ, per germline. The length of the CDR3 is 17 residues. The CDR3 spells CASSQEGGLAGAYEQYF. The CDR3 DNA follows: TGTGCCAGCAGCCAGGAGGGAGGACTAGCGGGGGCCTACGAGCAGTACTTC.

This sequence joins TRBV27 and TRBJ2-7, with D perhaps TRBD1 (5 bases). From germline, CDR1 is MNHEY and CDR2 SMNVEV (reference sequence). The CDR3 contains 17 residues. Trimming left V 6 bases short and J 4 bases short, with 25 bases between. The DNA for the CDR3 is TGTGCCAGCAGCTATCGCCCCAGGGTCGTAAAGGGTTACGAGCAGTACTTC. Translation: CASSYRPRVVKGYEQYF.